The 14 T cell receptor beta chains reported below all come from one sample, sequenced in a study of blood T cell repertoires in COVID-19. The assay was immunoSEQ multiplex PCR, and TCRdb's table has in-frame clones only and misses some. The sample holds 65,000 to 100,000 clones; about 82% are singletons and the top ten take 15% to 18%. Sequenced: peripheral blood. Receptors originate from a woman of 80 years or more with acute or convalescent COVID-19.

This chain connects TRBV9 to TRBJ1-2; possible D gene TRBD1, 6 bases. V was cut by 4 bases and J by 6 bases, with 22 bases left in between. The germline V gene has CDR1 SGDLS and CDR2 YYNGEE. The CDR3 is 16 amino acids. CDR3: CASSPRGGGGLDGYTF. DNA for the CDR3: TGTGCCAGCAGCCCGAGGGGGGGAGGTGGCTTAGATGGCTACACCTTC.

This clone has only a few counts. The V call is TRBV5-1, the J call TRBJ2-1; 7 nucleotides line up with TRBD1. Germline assignment: CDR1 SGHRS and CDR2 YFSETQ. V shed 2 bases and J 7 bases; nucleotides not matched to a gene: 9. CDR3 length: 15 amino acids. In DNA, the CDR3 is TGCGCCAGCAGCTTAGGGGGCGTTAGAACAAATGAGCAGTTCTTC. It is translated as CASSLGGVRTNEQFF.

This clone was observed once. V and J are TRBV3-1 (or the pseudogene TRBV3-2) and TRBJ1-1; 10 bases line up with TRBD1. Looked up from germline, CDR1 is LGHDT and CDR2 is YNNKEL (reference sequence). J was trimmed by 2 bases and V by 6 bases; bases with no gene match: 3. The CDR3 extends over 14 amino acids. The CDR3 reads CASRRQGANTEAFF. CDR3 sequence (DNA): TGTGCCAGCAGGCGACAGGGGGCTAACACTGAAGCTTTCTTT.

This clone appeared a single time. This chain joins TRBV5-1 and TRBJ2-7; 10 positions agree with TRBD1. V shed 1 base and J 6 bases; nucleotides not matched to a gene: 10. Germline values: CDR1 SGHRS, CDR2 YFSETQ. The CDR3 totals 16 residues. The chain's CDR3 is CASSLLTGTGVGEQYF. The CDR3, as DNA: TGCGCCAGCAGCTTGCTAACCGGGACAGGGGTGGGCGAGCAGTACTTC.

The chain combines TRBV6-5 with TRBJ2-7, with unresolved D. V was pared by 5 bases and J by 3 bases, with 8 bases between. The CDR3 contains 12 residues. Per germline, CDR1 MNHEY and CDR2 SVGAGI. Here the CDR3 DNA reads TGTGCCAGCAGTCAGGCAGGCTACGAGCAGTACTTC. It yields the protein CASSQAGYEQYF.

V gene TRBV4-1 combines with J gene TRBJ2-7; D remains ambiguous. Germline assignment: CDR1 MGHRA and CDR2 YSYEKL. CDR3 length: 18 residues. V was trimmed by 0 bases and J by 0 bases, leaving 18 bases between them. DNA of the CDR3: TGCGCCAGCAGCCAAGAGACAACCCAAAGAAAGAGCTCCTACGAGCAGTACTTC. This codes for CASSQETTQRKSSYEQYF.

This clone has just one count. As DNA, the CDR3 is TGTGCCAGTAGTATCGTTGGCAGGGGAGTCACCGGGGAGCTGTTTTTT. Its translation: CASSIVGRGVTGELFF. The chain links TRBV19 to TRBJ2-2, with D possibly TRBD1 on 6 matching bases. Germline CDR1 is LNHDA and CDR2 is SQIVND (reference sequence). The CDR3 runs to 16 residues. Trimming took 3 bases from V and 4 from J, leaving 15 bases between them.

The J gene is TRBJ1-2, the V gene TRBV4-3; tentative D call: TRBD1 (5 bases). The germline CDR1 and CDR2 sequences are LGHNA and YSLEER. The CDR3 loop spans 16 amino acids. Trimming stripped 1 base from V and 2 bases from J, with 14 bases between. CDR3 sequence: CASSQGPMGGNYGYTF. CDR3 nucleotides: TGCGCCAGCAGCCAAGGCCCGATGGGGGGGAACTATGGCTACACCTTC.

The gene calls are TRBV29-1 and TRBJ1-1, with a weak D call TRBD1 (5 bases). Trimming removed 3 bases at V and 3 bases at J, with 11 bases between. Per germline, CDR1 SQVTM and CDR2 ANQGSEA. CDR3 length: 13 amino acids. The CDR3 nucleotides are TGCAGCGTTGATGGCAGGGCGGACACTGAAGCTTTCTTT. It yields the protein CSVDGRADTEAFF.

V gene TRBV19 combines with J gene TRBJ1-5; D remains unclear. This CDR3 region has 15 residues. Germline V gives CDR1 LNHDA, CDR2 SQIVND (reference sequence). Trimming removed 3 bases from V and 2 bases from J, with 11 bases in between. The CDR3 here is CASSMAASGNQPQHF. The DNA for the CDR3 is TGTGCCAGTAGTATGGCGGCGAGCGGCAATCAGCCCCAGCATTTT. Full variable domain (missing parts from reference TRBV19 and TRBJ1-5): DGGITQSPKYLFRKEGQNVTLSCEQNLNHDAMYWYRQDPGQGLRLIYYSQIVNDFQKGDIAEGYSVSREKKESFPLTVTSAQKNPTAFYLCASSMAASGNQPQHFGDGTRLSIL.

This chain joins TRBV9 and TRBJ1-1; D is possibly TRBD1 (6 bases). This CDR3 contains 12 residues. CDR1 and CDR2 from the germline V gene are SGDLS and YYNGEE. V was shortened by 5 bases and J by 10 bases, with 15 bases between the two germline ends. CDR3 amino acids: CASRGMDSPAFF. The CDR3 region has the DNA TGTGCCAGCAGGGGAATGGACAGTCCAGCTTTCTTT.

The chain joins TRBV4-1 to TRBJ1-1; 9 bases match TRBD1. Trimming removed 1 base from V and 0 bases from J; junction bases left unmatched: 6. Germline loops: CDR1 MGHRA, CDR2 YSYEKL. The CDR3 length is 17 residues. CDR3 loop: CASSQGTGARVNTEAFF. The CDR3, as DNA: TGCGCCAGCAGCCAAGGGACAGGGGCAAGGGTGAACACTGAAGCTTTCTTT.

The J gene is TRBJ1-5, the V gene TRBV6-1; weak D call: TRBD1 (5 bases). Germline CDR1 is MNHNS and CDR2 is SASEGT. The V gene lost 3 bases and the J gene lost 5 bases, with 14 bases spanning the gap. The CDR3 loop spans 15 amino acids. CDR3 amino acids: CASSEGQGGYQPQHF. The CDR3 DNA is TGTGCCAGCAGTGAGGGGCAGGGAGGGTATCAGCCCCAGCATTTT.

J is TRBJ1-4 and V is TRBV5-5, with a tentative D call TRBD1 (5 bases). The CDR3 has 19 residues. CDR1 and CDR2 from the germline V gene are SGHKS and YYEKEE (reference sequence). Trimming left V 3 bases short and J 0 bases short, with 21 bases between. CDR3 sequence reads: CASSSEGTPGAATNEKLFF. CDR3 coding DNA: TGTGCCAGCAGCTCGGAGGGGACCCCGGGCGCAGCAACTAATGAAAAACTGTTTTTT.